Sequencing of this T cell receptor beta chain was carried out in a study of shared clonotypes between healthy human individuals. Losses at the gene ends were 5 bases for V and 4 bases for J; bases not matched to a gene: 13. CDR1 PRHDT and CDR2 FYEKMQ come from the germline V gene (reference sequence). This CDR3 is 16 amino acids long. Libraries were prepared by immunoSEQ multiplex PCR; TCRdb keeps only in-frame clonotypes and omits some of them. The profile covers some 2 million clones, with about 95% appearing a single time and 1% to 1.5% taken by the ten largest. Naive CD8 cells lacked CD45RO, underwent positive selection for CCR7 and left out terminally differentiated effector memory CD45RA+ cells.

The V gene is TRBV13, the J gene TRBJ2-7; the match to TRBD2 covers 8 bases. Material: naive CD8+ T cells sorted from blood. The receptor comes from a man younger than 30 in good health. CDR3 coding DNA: TGTGCCAGCAGCCAAGTACACGAGCGGGAGAGTTACGAGCAGTACTTC. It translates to CASSQVHERESYEQYF.